A selection of T cell receptor beta chains follows, all from one sample in a study of T cell repertoires in aging, cancer and after chemotherapy. TCRdb redid the calling of the multiplex PCR reads with MiXCR, one entry per CDR3 protein. The sample contains 11,000 or so distinct CDR3 sequences, 20% to 30% of which appear only once. Material for sequencing was blood. Source of these receptors: a human donor in good health. Each CDR3 is given without its conserved first and last residue. Each record gives: clone size, V gene, CDR3 protein. Clone size is stated in some rows and not others, as once, few, many or a class when expanded.

clone size: few
V gene: TRBV18
CDR3 protein: ASSPDSLNYGYT

clone size: medium-sized
V gene: TRBV27
CDR3 protein: ASRPSRGLAGVPDTQY

clone size: NA
V gene: TRBV2
CDR3 protein: ASSRTSGGPFYEQY

clone size: few
V gene: TRBV4-2
CDR3 protein: ASSQYISGSNTGELF

clone size: NA
V gene: TRBV10-3
CDR3 protein: AISADGTNQPQH

clone size: medium-sized
V gene: TRBV30
CDR3 protein: AWSVWVNEQY

clone size: NA
V gene: TRBV6-2/TRBV6-3
CDR3 protein: ASSRTGLFTDTQY

clone size: NA
V gene: TRBV2
CDR3 protein: ASSDRVEKLF

clone size: few
V gene: TRBV27
CDR3 protein: ASAPLAGAGGETQY

clone size: few
V gene: TRBV28
CDR3 protein: ASRIHSGNTIY

clone size: few
V gene: TRBV5-6
CDR3 protein: ASSRQGNTEAF

clone size: medium-sized
V gene: TRBV7-9
CDR3 protein: ASSLAQGTGEY

clone size: medium-sized
V gene: TRBV7-6
CDR3 protein: ASSLGRGHGNTIY

clone size: medium-sized
V gene: TRBV30
CDR3 protein: AWSRVLDYEQY

clone size: few
V gene: TRBV7-9
CDR3 protein: ASSLWGIGDEQF

clone size: NA
V gene: TRBV9
CDR3 protein: ASSVGTGEETQY

clone size: medium-sized
V gene: TRBV27
CDR3 protein: ASSLTGFNTEAF

clone size: NA
V gene: TRBV25-1
CDR3 protein: ASSITDTQY

clone size: NA
V gene: TRBV12-3/TRBV12-4
CDR3 protein: ASRHRDRGINYGYT

clone size: once
V gene: TRBV2
CDR3 protein: ASSENLAANNYGYT

clone size: few
V gene: TRBV5-5
CDR3 protein: ASSLGNLADTQY

clone size: NA
V gene: TRBV20-1
CDR3 protein: SARGTAGVSGELF

clone size: NA
V gene: TRBV29-1
CDR3 protein: SVVYRTANEQF

clone size: few
V gene: TRBV11-2
CDR3 protein: ASRTTGKYEQY

clone size: medium-sized
V gene: TRBV6-5
CDR3 protein: ASTPTMAGLYTEAF

clone size: few
V gene: TRBV20-1
CDR3 protein: SARFPDLYEQY

clone size: medium-sized
V gene: TRBV7-9
CDR3 protein: ASSPRQGTTYEQY

clone size: NA
V gene: TRBV30
CDR3 protein: AGSNRGPNTEAF

clone size: medium-sized
V gene: TRBV29-1
CDR3 protein: SVDRSTDTQY

clone size: medium-sized
V gene: TRBV6-5
CDR3 protein: ASRAGGQVREQY

clone size: few
V gene: TRBV10-1
CDR3 protein: ASTGDRAADTGELF

clone size: NA
V gene: TRBV18
CDR3 protein: ASSPTVDTQY

clone size: medium-sized
V gene: TRBV19
CDR3 protein: ASSQQVSSYNEQF

clone size: medium-sized
V gene: TRBV7-9
CDR3 protein: ASSLDGRLNYGYT

clone size: NA
V gene: TRBV12-3/TRBV12-4
CDR3 protein: ASSHEATNEKLF

clone size: NA
V gene: TRBV14
CDR3 protein: ASSQGGAGANVLT

clone size: NA
V gene: TRBV10-3
CDR3 protein: AISVRGLDTEAF

clone size: NA
V gene: TRBV6-4
CDR3 protein: ASSELAGVSYEQY

clone size: NA
V gene: TRBV12-5
CDR3 protein: ASSWEGSNQPQH

clone size: NA
V gene: TRBV2
CDR3 protein: ASGGDSTEAF

clone size: medium-sized
V gene: TRBV18
CDR3 protein: ASQTGSNTGELF